These 18 T cell receptor beta chains share one sample of origin, sequenced in a study of T cells after yellow fever vaccination. TCRdb called the 5' RACE reads again in MiXCR, with one record for every CDR3 protein. The table includes about 45,000 distinct CDR3 sequences, just under 6.5% detected once. The sequenced sample was PBMCs, either bulk or a sorted T-cell subset (CD4+, CD8+, memory, or dextramer-sorted; not recorded which), obtained 45 days after the yellow fever booster vaccination. The source of these receptors is a man aged 25 to 40 who received the YFV17D yellow fever vaccine.

The J gene is TRBJ2-7, the V gene TRBV20-1; maybe TRBD1 (6 bases). CDR1 DFQATT and CDR2 SNEGSKA come from the germline V gene (reference sequence). Trimming removed 0 bases from V and 7 bases from J, with 19 bases in between. The CDR3 runs to 15 residues. CDR3: CSARDQGPPSREQYF. CDR3 DNA sequence: TGCAGTGCTAGAGATCAGGGGCCGCCGTCGCGGGAGCAGTACTTC.

This clonotype appeared many times. V and J are TRBV7-2 and TRBJ1-4; D unresolved. This CDR3 region has 15 residues. V lost 1 base to trimming and J lost 8 bases, with 14 bases between them. The germline V gene encodes CDR1 SGHTA and CDR2 FQGNSA. CDR3 loop: CASSLGGLGREKLFF. In DNA, the CDR3 is TGTGCCAGCAGCTTAGGGGGTTTGGGTCGAGAAAAACTGTTTTTT.

This clonotype occurred many times. The rearrangement links TRBV15 to TRBJ2-1; possible D gene TRBD2, 7 bases. Trimming left V 3 bases short and J 8 bases short, with 11 bases between. The CDR3 has 13 residues. Germline CDR1 is LNHNV and CDR2 is YYDKDF (reference sequence). The CDR3 protein is CATSSPGGHEQFF. In nucleotides, the CDR3 is TGTGCCACCAGCAGCCCCGGGGGGCATGAGCAGTTCTTC.

This clonotype has at least ten counts. J is TRBJ1-2 and V is TRBV20-1; no definite D call. CDR3 length: 13 amino acids. Germline values: CDR1 DFQATT, CDR2 SNEGSKA (reference sequence). V shed 6 bases and J shed 7 bases, with 18 bases lying between them. The DNA for the CDR3 is TGCAGTGCCCGGACGCGGGGATCAGGTGGCTACACCTTC. Translated, it gives CSARTRGSGGYTF.

This clonotype turned up a few times. This chain links TRBV5-6 with TRBJ2-5, with 8 bases that match TRBD2. Germline CDR1 is SGHDT and CDR2 is YYEEEE. V was pared by 7 bases and J by 5 bases, with 10 bases of the junction left unmatched. CDR3 size: 14 residues. The CDR3 DNA sequence: TGTGCCAGCCTCCCACTAGCGGCAGGGGAGACCCAGTACTTC. Amino acid sequence: CASLPLAAGETQYF.

The table lists this clonotype with many counts. The J gene is TRBJ2-5, the V gene TRBV15, with D tentatively TRBD1 or TRBD2 (5 bases each). This CDR3 has 16 residues. V was pared by 3 bases and J by 4 bases, with 18 bases between. Germline V gene sequence: CDR1 LNHNV, CDR2 YYDKDF (reference sequence). CDR3 sequence: CATSSPGSPRGETQYF. CDR3 nucleotide sequence: TGTGCCACCAGCAGTCCCGGCTCCCCGAGGGGAGAGACCCAGTACTTC.

This sequence joins TRBV6-1 and TRBJ1-2; 7 bases fit TRBD1. V was pared by 6 bases and J by 4 bases, with 8 bases of the junction left unmatched. Germline CDR1 MNHNS, CDR2 SASEGT. This CDR3 has 14 amino acids. The CDR3 sequence is CASRTRQGPYGYTF. The CDR3 DNA sequence: TGTGCCAGCAGGACTAGACAGGGCCCCTATGGCTACACCTTC.

The chain carries TRBV4-3 and TRBJ2-3; no definite D call. CDR1 and CDR2 from the germline V gene are LGHNA and YSLEER. With 0 bases removed from V and 0 bases from J, the gap between germline ends came to 13 bases. The CDR3 runs to 17 residues. DNA of the CDR3: TGCGCCAGCAGCCAAGATCTTGGGCGGTTTAGCACAGATACGCAGTATTTT. This encodes CASSQDLGRFSTDTQYF.

This clonotype was picked up many times. The J gene is TRBJ2-5, the V gene TRBV5-1, with D perhaps TRBD1 or TRBD2 (6 bases each). Germline-derived CDR1 and CDR2 are SGHRS and YFSETQ. V was shortened by 0 bases and J by 5 bases, with 14 bases between the two germline ends. This CDR3 spans 15 amino acids. The chain's CDR3 is CASSLVQGSGETQYF. The DNA for the CDR3 is TGCGCCAGCAGCTTGGTACAGGGCAGCGGGGAGACCCAGTACTTC.

This clonotype was seen repeatedly, ten times or more. The V call is TRBV3-1, the J call TRBJ2-6; D unresolved. The CDR3 covers 15 residues. The germline CDR1 and CDR2 sequences are LGHDT and YNNKEL (reference sequence). The ends were cut back, 0 bases at V and 0 bases at J, with 3 bases in the middle. The CDR3 DNA follows: TGTGCCAGCAGCCAAGACACCTCTGGGGCCAACGTCCTGACTTTC. It translates to CASSQDTSGANVLTF.

This clonotype was counted many times. The chain carries TRBV5-5 and TRBJ2-3; 9 bases match TRBD1. V shed 7 bases, J shed 6 bases, and the junction held 15 bases outside the gene matches. CDR3 length: 16 residues. Germline loops: CDR1 SGHKS, CDR2 YYEKEE (reference sequence). For the CDR3, the DNA is TGTGCCAGCCTTAGATCGGGACAGGGAAGGGTGGATACGCAGTATTTT. It is translated as CASLRSGQGRVDTQYF.

This clonotype was seen a handful of times. V usage is TRBV27 and J usage is TRBJ2-1; TRBD2 agrees at 10 bases. Germline values: CDR1 MNHEY, CDR2 SMNVEV (reference sequence). This CDR3 is built from 18 residues. With 5 bases clipped from V and 7 bases from J, the junction kept 17 bases outside the gene matches. The CDR3 DNA reads as TGTGCCAGCAGTGGGGGGAGGGGGCGGGGTAGCGGGAGGAATGAGCAGTTCTTC. Translated: CASSGGRGRGSGRNEQFF.

The chain combines TRBV11-3 with TRBJ2-1, with a possible D match to TRBD1 (5 bases). Deletions cut 5 bases from V and 6 bases from J, with 11 bases between. This CDR3 is built from 13 residues. Germline V CDR1 and CDR2: SGHNT, YENEEA. CDR3 sequence (DNA): TGTGCCAGCAGCGCCAGACAGCTCAATGAGCAGTTCTTC. Translated: CASSARQLNEQFF.

This rearrangement joins TRBV24-1 to TRBJ1-1, with D perhaps matching TRBD1 (5 bases). Trimming stripped 9 bases from V and 1 base from J, with 11 bases between. CDR1 and CDR2 from the germline V gene are KGHDR and SFDVKD. CDR3 length equals 13 residues. The CDR3 sequence is CATGGPKNTEAFF. Here the CDR3 DNA reads TGTGCCACCGGGGGACCGAAGAACACTGAAGCTTTCTTT.

The chain employs TRBV6-1 and TRBJ2-2; 11 bases align to TRBD2. Germline CDR1 reads MNHNS; CDR2 reads SASEGT. With 6 bases clipped from V and 4 bases from J, the junction kept 1 base outside the gene matches. CDR3 length: 14 residues. The CDR3 spells CASRGTSGTGELFF. CDR3 DNA sequence: TGTGCCAGCAGGGGGACTAGCGGCACCGGGGAGCTGTTTTTT.

Remarks on this clonotype: Just one base apart from a much larger clone, this may be a read error. The gene calls are TRBV11-2 and TRBJ2-1; 14 nucleotides align to TRBD2. CDR3 length equals 18 residues. From germline, CDR1 is SGHAT and CDR2 FQNNGV. The chain's CDR3 is CDSSRRTSGGRHYNEQFF. The CDR3 DNA follows: TGTGACAGCAGCCGGAGGACTAGCGGGGGGAGGCACTACAATGAGCAGTTCTTC.

This clonotype has at least ten counts. The rearrangement links TRBV7-2 to TRBJ2-5; 11 bases align to TRBD2. With 3 bases clipped from V and 7 bases from J, the junction kept 10 bases outside the gene matches. The CDR3 covers 16 residues. In germline, CDR1 is SGHTA, CDR2 FQGNSA. In DNA, the CDR3 is TGTGCCAGCAGCTTTCACGGGACTAGCGGAATAACGACCCAGTACTTC. This sequence encodes CASSFHGTSGITTQYF. Drawing the rest from reference TRBV7-2 and TRBJ2-5, the complete variable domain is GAGVSQSPSNKVTEKGKDVELRCDPISGHTALYWYRQSLGQGLEFLIYFQGNSAPDKSGLPSDRFSAERTGGSVSTLTIQRTQQEDSAVYLCASSFHGTSGITTQYFGPGTRLLVL.

This clonotype rates as medium-sized. This rearrangement joins TRBV5-1 to TRBJ2-1, with D uncertain. CDR1 is SGHRS and CDR2 is YFSETQ in the germline V gene. The V gene lost 2 bases and the J gene lost 0 bases, with 12 bases spanning the gap. The CDR3 is made up of 16 amino acids. The CDR3 reads CASSLKQPSSYNEQFF. The DNA for the CDR3 is TGCGCCAGCAGCTTAAAGCAACCTAGCTCCTACAATGAGCAGTTCTTC.